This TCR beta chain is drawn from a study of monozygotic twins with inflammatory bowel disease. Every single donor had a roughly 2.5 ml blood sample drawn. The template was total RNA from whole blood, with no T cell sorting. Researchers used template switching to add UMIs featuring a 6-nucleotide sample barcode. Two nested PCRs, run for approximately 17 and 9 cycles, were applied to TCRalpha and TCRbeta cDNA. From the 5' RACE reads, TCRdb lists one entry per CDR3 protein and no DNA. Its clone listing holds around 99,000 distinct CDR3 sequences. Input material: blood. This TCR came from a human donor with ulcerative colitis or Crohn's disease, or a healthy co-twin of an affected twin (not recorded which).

This CDR3 is CSARDRLAGDYNEQFF. The gene calls are TRBV20-1 and TRBJ2-1; TCRdb's assignment of TRBD1 cannot be checked, as there is no DNA. The CDR3 consists of 16 residues. CDR1 is DFQATT and CDR2 is SNEGSKA in the germline V gene (reference sequence).